This record looks at one T cell receptor beta chain sequence and its context. These data originate in a study of blood T cell repertoires in COVID-19. Study background: Collection of acute and convalescent COVID-19 samples took place in the United States, Italy and Spain. From T cells, B-cell-depleted T cells, or PBMCs came the material, which was cDNA or gDNA.

The CDR3 runs to 14 residues. V lost 2 bases and J lost 4; bases outside the gene matches: 4. Germline values: CDR1 SGHDN, CDR2 FVKESK. How the authors handled the data: By means of reference gene primer amplification, nucleated cell counts were estimated. The data were produced by immunoSEQ multiplex PCR, yet TCRdb's version contains in-frame clones alone and is incomplete. The D gene and trimming were derived from the DNA, and the V and J assignments and clone size from that table. Counted here are 60,000 to 85,000 clones, 80% to 90% occurring once; the ten biggest clones make up over 25%. The TCR comes from a woman older than 75 with active or convalescent COVID-19. Sequencing used peripheral blood. The chain links TRBV14 to TRBJ1-2; TRBD1 matches 7 bases. The CDR3 nucleotides are TGTGCCAGCAGCCAATTACAGGGGACCTATGGCTACACCTTC. Its translation: CASSQLQGTYGYTF. The whole variable domain, remainder taken from reference TRBV14 and TRBJ1-2, is EAGVTQFPSHSVIEKGQTVTLRCDPISGHDNLYWYRRVMGKEIKFLLHFVKESKQDESGMPNNRFLAERTGGTYSTLKVQPAELEDSGVYFCASSQLQGTYGYTFGSGTRLTVV.